The 30 T cell receptor beta chains below were found in one sample sequenced in a study of Tregs in tolerant kidney transplant recipients. The data were produced by immunoSEQ multiplex PCR, yet TCRdb's version contains in-frame clones alone and is incomplete. The sample lists tens of thousands of clones, approximately 98% seen once, with about 0.61% in the top ten. Specimen: CD4+ T cells from blood, collected before the transplant. These receptors were obtained from a human donor who received a combined kidney and bone marrow transplant.

The V and J genes are TRBV19 and TRBJ2-3; TRBD1 might be the D (6 bases). CDR3 length equals 13 residues. CDR1 and CDR2 (germline): LNHDA, SQIVND (reference sequence). The ends were cut back, 7 bases at V and 2 bases at J, with 10 bases in the middle. As DNA, the CDR3 is TGTGCCAGTAACAGGGCCTCCACAGATACGCAGTATTTT. As protein: CASNRASTDTQYF.

The V and J genes are TRBV11-3 and TRBJ1-3; 7 bases fit TRBD1. From germline, CDR1 is SGHNT and CDR2 YENEEA. This CDR3 spans 15 amino acids. J lost 0 bases, V lost 3 bases, and 2 bases had no gene match. The CDR3 sequence is CASSLTGISGNTIYF. The CDR3 bases are TGTGCCAGCAGCTTGACAGGGATCTCTGGAAACACCATATATTTT.

The V call is TRBV5-4, the J call TRBJ1-4; 8 bases line up with TRBD1. This CDR3 has 14 amino acids. After removal of 4 bases from V and 8 bases from J, the junction contained 7 bases not matched to a gene. CDR1 is SGHNT, CDR2 YYREEE, per germline (reference sequence). CDR3 sequence: CASSLTGQAEKLFF. The CDR3 DNA is TGTGCCAGCAGCCTGACGGGACAGGCCGAAAAACTGTTTTTT.

In DNA, the CDR3 is TGTGCCAGCAGCCCTCCGACAGAATCGGGTCAGCCCCAGCATTTT. Encoded protein: CASSPPTESGQPQHF. The chain recombines TRBV4-2 with TRBJ1-5, with D possibly matching TRBD1 (5 bases). V lost 4 bases, J lost 6 bases, and 16 bases lay in between. Germline V gene data show CDR1 as LGHNA and CDR2 as YNFKEQ. The CDR3 extends over 15 amino acids.

The chain is built from TRBV7-3 and TRBJ2-1; possible D gene TRBD2, 6 bases. The V gene's germline CDR1 is SGHTA and CDR2 FQGTGA. CDR3 length equals 13 residues. The ends were cut back, 5 bases at V and 7 bases at J, with 12 bases in the middle. The CDR3 nucleotides read TGTGCCAGCAGCGGAACTAGCTATAATGAGCAGTTCTTC. It translates to CASSGTSYNEQFF.

For the CDR3, the DNA is TGTGCCTGGAGCCGGGACAGCTACGAGCAGTACTTC. Its translation: CAWSRDSYEQYF. The gene calls are TRBV30 and TRBJ2-7, with 7 bases identical to TRBD1. Germline trimming cut 3 bases from V and 3 bases from J; bases unmatched to any gene: 2. The germline V gene encodes CDR1 GTSNPN and CDR2 SVGIG (reference sequence). The CDR3 is 12 amino acids.

The chain uses TRBV6-5 and TRBJ2-5; D not resolved. Germline CDR1 reads MNHEY; CDR2 reads SVGAGI. Trimming removed 7 bases from V and 5 bases from J, with 8 bases in between. The CDR3 covers 11 residues. CDR3 residues: CASKFHETQYF. The CDR3 DNA reads as TGTGCCAGCAAATTCCATGAGACCCAGTACTTC.

This clone was seen just once. The genes are TRBV4-1 and TRBJ2-5; a weak D match, TRBD1 (6 bases). V dropped 4 bases and J dropped 3 bases, with 18 bases sitting between them. CDR1 MGHRA and CDR2 YSYEKL come from the germline V gene. The CDR3 is 16 amino acids. CDR3 nucleotides: TGCGCCAGCAGCCCCCGAACCTTGGCAGGGGAAGAGACCCAGTACTTC. Translation: CASSPRTLAGEETQYF.

This clone was seen only once. This chain links TRBV19 with TRBJ1-1, with D perhaps TRBD1 (6 bases). There are 15 residues in the CDR3. Germline CDR1 LNHDA, CDR2 SQIVND (reference sequence). The V end lost 6 bases, the J end lost 7 bases, and 21 bases lay between the germline ends. The CDR3 nucleotides are TGTGCCAGTAGCCTGGGGGGGGCGGCTTGGGTTGAAGCTTTCTTT. It encodes CASSLGGAAWVEAFF.

The chain has TRBV7-3 and TRBJ2-3; 10 bases agree with TRBD1. CDR1 and CDR2 (germline): SGHTA, FQGTGA. J lost 3 bases, V lost 5 bases, and 5 bases had no gene match. The CDR3 loop spans 15 amino acids. The CDR3 region has the DNA TGTGCCAGCAGCCCCGGGACAGGGGTTACAGATACGCAGTATTTT. Translation: CASSPGTGVTDTQYF.

The chain combines TRBV19 with TRBJ2-2; 11 positions match TRBD2. CDR1 is LNHDA and CDR2 is SQIVND in the germline V gene (reference sequence). Losses at the gene ends were 7 bases for V and 3 bases for J; bases not matched to a gene: 13. The CDR3 contains 18 residues. For the CDR3, the DNA is TGTGCCAGTAACGGGATTCGTAGCGGGAGGGCCGACACCGGGGAGCTGTTTTTT. As protein: CASNGIRSGRADTGELFF.

This sequence joins TRBV30 and TRBJ1-5; 7 nucleotides align to TRBD1. Germline trimming cut 7 bases from V and 4 bases from J; bases unmatched to any gene: 10. This CDR3 comprises 14 residues. Germline V lookup: CDR1 GTSNPN, CDR2 SVGIG (reference sequence). The CDR3 DNA reads as TGTGCCTACTCCCCGTCAGGGGGGAATCAGCCCCAGCATTTT. Translating gives CAYSPSGGNQPQHF.

This chain links TRBV5-1 with TRBJ1-3; a possible D gene is TRBD1 (5 bases). CDR1 is SGHRS, CDR2 YFSETQ, per germline. This CDR3 is built from 14 residues. The V end was cut by 4 bases, the J end by 9 bases, with 17 bases between. The CDR3 sequence is CASSQGLGQGTIYF. The CDR3 DNA is TGCGCCAGCAGCCAGGGACTGGGTCAGGGCACCATATATTTT.

V gene TRBV7-9 combines with J gene TRBJ2-1; 9 bases match TRBD2. Germline CDR1 reads SEHNR; CDR2 reads FQNEAQ (reference sequence). V lost 4 bases and J lost 7; bases outside the gene matches: 8. This CDR3 has 15 residues. Written as DNA, the CDR3 is TGTGCCAGCAGCTCGCCAGGTAGCGGGAGTAATGAGCAGTTCTTC. This encodes CASSSPGSGSNEQFF. The full variable domain, rest sourced from reference TRBV7-9 and TRBJ2-1, is DTGVSQNPRHKITKRGQNVTFRCDPISEHNRLYWYRQTLGQGPEFLTYFQNEAQLEKSRLLSDRFSAERPKGSFSTLEIQRTEQGDSAMYLCASSSPGSGSNEQFFGPGTRLTVL.

The J gene is TRBJ2-5, the V gene TRBV5-4; 7 bases line up with TRBD1. The CDR3 length is 17 residues. Germline CDR1 reads SGHNT; CDR2 reads YYREEE (reference sequence). Trimming cost V 3 bases and J 2 bases; bases outside gene matches: 13. CDR3 bases: TGTGCCAGCAGCTCACTATTAAACAGGGGCCCACAAGAGACCCAGTACTTC. Encoded protein: CASSSLLNRGPQETQYF.

This chain joins TRBV5-1 and TRBJ2-1, with D unresolved. The CDR3 sequence is 15 residues long. Germline values: CDR1 SGHRS, CDR2 YFSETQ. V was clipped by 0 bases and J by 9 bases, with 16 bases between them. This CDR3 reads CASSLDNSPNREQFF. Here the CDR3 DNA reads TGCGCCAGCAGCTTGGATAACTCCCCCAATCGTGAGCAGTTCTTC.

The rearrangement uses TRBV7-2 and TRBJ2-1, with 10 bases lining up with TRBD2. The CDR3 extends over 16 amino acids. Germline loops: CDR1 SGHTA, CDR2 FQGNSA. The trim removed 5 bases at V and 8 bases at J, leaving 12 bases unmatched. For the CDR3, the DNA is TGTGCCAGCAGCAGTCTAGAGCTAGCGGGAGTCGATGAGCAGTTCTTC. As protein: CASSSLELAGVDEQFF.

Here the CDR3 DNA reads TGTGCCAGCAGCTGGACAGGGGGCGGCAACTATGGCTACACCTTC. Encoded protein: CASSWTGGGNYGYTF. The chain employs TRBV7-3 and TRBJ1-2; 11 nucleotides match TRBD1. The CDR3 sequence is 15 residues long. Germline CDR1 reads SGHTA; CDR2 reads FQGTGA. Trimming took 4 bases from V and 2 from J; bases not matched to a gene: 3.

The rearrangement joins TRBV18 to TRBJ2-3, with TRBD2 matching 7 bases. V lost 6 bases to trimming and J lost 5 bases; unmatched junction nucleotides: 8. Germline lookup yields CDR1 KGHSH and CDR2 LQKENI. The CDR3 is 14 residues long. The DNA of the CDR3 is TGTGCCAGCTCGCGCAACCGCGGGGGAGATACGCAGTATTTT. Translating gives CASSRNRGGDTQYF.

J is TRBJ2-4 and V is TRBV2; D might be TRBD1 (5 bases). Trimming removed 8 bases at V and 10 bases at J, with 12 bases between. Germline V CDR1 and CDR2: SNHLY, FYNNEI. The CDR3 sequence is 11 residues long. CDR3: CASLQGVIQYF. The CDR3 DNA reads TGTGCCAGCCTCCAAGGGGTGATTCAGTACTTC.

This chain connects TRBV5-4 to TRBJ2-3, with TRBD2 identical over 10 bases. Germline V gene lookup returns CDR1 SGHNT and CDR2 YYREEE (reference sequence). Trimming at V came to 8 bases and at J to 6 bases, leaving 9 bases not matched to a gene. The CDR3 loop spans 14 amino acids. The CDR3 is CASKERGGTDTQYF. CDR3 DNA sequence: TGTGCCAGTAAAGAGCGGGGGGGGACGGATACGCAGTATTTT.

V gene TRBV7-9 combines with J gene TRBJ2-1; the D is unclear. CDR3 length: 19 amino acids. V shed 1 base and J shed 1 base, with 20 bases lying between them. Germline loops: CDR1 SEHNR, CDR2 FQNEAQ (reference sequence). The chain's CDR3 is CASSLVLIITTKSYNEQFF. CDR3 in DNA: TGTGCCAGCAGCTTAGTTCTCATCATTACTACCAAATCCTACAATGAGCAGTTCTTC. The entire variable domain, with the rest obtained from reference TRBV7-9 and TRBJ2-1, is as follows: DTGVSQNPRHKITKRGQNVTFRCDPISEHNRLYWYRQTLGQGPEFLTYFQNEAQLEKSRLLSDRFSAERPKGSFSTLEIQRTEQGDSAMYLCASSLVLIITTKSYNEQFFGPGTRLTVL.

The chain is built from TRBV7-9 and TRBJ2-5; TRBD2 is a possible D gene (6 bases). Germline CDR1 reads SEHNR; CDR2 reads FQNEAQ (reference sequence). V was pared by 1 base and J by 3 bases, with 9 bases between. The CDR3 is 14 amino acids. In DNA, the CDR3 is TGTGCCAGCAGCTTAGTTGGCGGGGAAGAGACCCAGTACTTC. It encodes CASSLVGGEETQYF. Full variable domain (rest looked up from reference TRBV7-9 and TRBJ2-5): DTGVSQNPRHKITKRGQNVTFRCDPISEHNRLYWYRQTLGQGPEFLTYFQNEAQLEKSRLLSDRFSAERPKGSFSTLEIQRTEQGDSAMYLCASSLVGGEETQYFGPGTRLLVL.

This rearrangement joins TRBV27 to TRBJ1-1, with 9 positions matching TRBD1. Germline V gives CDR1 MNHEY, CDR2 SMNVEV (reference sequence). The CDR3 length is 17 residues. V shed 0 bases, J shed 5 bases, and the junction held 10 bases outside the gene matches. The CDR3 spells CASSLSVFLQGATEAFF. Written as DNA, the CDR3 is TGTGCCAGCAGTTTATCGGTGTTTCTACAGGGGGCGACTGAAGCTTTCTTT.

The V gene is TRBV19, the J gene TRBJ1-4, with 9 nucleotides matching TRBD1. Trimming took 2 bases from V and 8 from J; bases not matched to a gene: 3. There are 14 residues in the CDR3. The germline V gene encodes CDR1 LNHDA and CDR2 SQIVND (reference sequence). The CDR3 loop reads CASSITGGLEKLFF. As DNA, the CDR3 is TGTGCCAGTAGTATAACAGGGGGCCTGGAAAAACTGTTTTTT. Complete variable domain (other parts from reference TRBV19 and TRBJ1-4): DGGITQSPKYLFRKEGQNVTLSCEQNLNHDAMYWYRQDPGQGLRLIYYSQIVNDFQKGDIAEGYSVSREKKESFPLTVTSAQKNPTAFYLCASSITGGLEKLFFGSGTQLSVL.

The V call is TRBV5-4, the J call TRBJ2-7, with 7 positions matching TRBD2. V trimming: 0 bases; J trimming: 6 bases; junction bases outside the gene matches: 9. CDR1 is SGHNT and CDR2 is YYREEE in the germline V gene (reference sequence). The CDR3 extends over 15 amino acids. The CDR3 coding sequence is TGTGCCAGCAGCTTGGGCGGGAGAGCGGTCGGCGAGCAGTACTTC. Amino acid sequence: CASSLGGRAVGEQYF.

This sequence joins TRBV6-5 and TRBJ1-5, with 7 bases identical to TRBD1. With 5 bases clipped from V and 0 bases from J, the junction kept 1 base outside the gene matches. The CDR3 spans 14 residues. The germline CDR1 and CDR2 sequences are MNHEY and SVGAGI. This CDR3 reads CASSRDSSNQPQHF. Written as DNA, the CDR3 is TGTGCCAGCAGTCGGGACAGTAGCAATCAGCCCCAGCATTTT.

This chain joins TRBV5-1 and TRBJ2-5, with D maybe TRBD1 (6 bases). The germline CDR1 and CDR2 sequences are SGHRS and YFSETQ. The CDR3 length is 13 residues. V lost 0 bases to trimming and J lost 5 bases, with 8 bases between them. CDR3 DNA: TGCGCCAGCAGCTTGGGGACAGAGGAGACCCAGTACTTC. Translation: CASSLGTEETQYF.

This chain joins TRBV5-6 and TRBJ2-7; D may be TRBD1 (7 bases). This CDR3 comprises 17 residues. CDR1 and CDR2 (germline): SGHDT, YYEEEE. Trimming pared 4 bases from V and 0 bases from J, leaving 20 bases between. CDR3 protein: CASSRGRRTGTSYEQYF. CDR3 DNA sequence: TGTGCCAGCAGCCGGGGGCGTCGGACAGGAACCTCCTACGAGCAGTACTTC.

DNA for the CDR3: TGTGCCAGCAGCTTGTATGGGGGGGGCAATCAGCCCCAGCATTTT. As protein: CASSLYGGGNQPQHF. The V gene is TRBV5-6, the J gene TRBJ1-5; a possible D gene is TRBD1 (5 bases). The germline CDR1 and CDR2 sequences are SGHDT and YYEEEE. The CDR3 has 15 residues. V was cut by 1 base and J by 2 bases, with 10 bases left in between.